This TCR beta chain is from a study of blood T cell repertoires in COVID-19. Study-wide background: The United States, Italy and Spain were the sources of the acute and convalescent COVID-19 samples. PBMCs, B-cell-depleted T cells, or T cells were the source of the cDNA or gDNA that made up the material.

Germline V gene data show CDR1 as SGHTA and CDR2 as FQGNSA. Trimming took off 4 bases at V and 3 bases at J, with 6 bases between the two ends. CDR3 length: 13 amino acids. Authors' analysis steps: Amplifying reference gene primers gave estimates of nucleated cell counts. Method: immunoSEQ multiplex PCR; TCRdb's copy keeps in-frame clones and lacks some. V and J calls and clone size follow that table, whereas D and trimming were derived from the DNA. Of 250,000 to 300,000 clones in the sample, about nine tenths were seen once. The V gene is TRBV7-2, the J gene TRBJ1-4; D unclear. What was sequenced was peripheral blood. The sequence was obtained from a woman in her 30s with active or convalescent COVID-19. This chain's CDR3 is CASSSGANEKLFF. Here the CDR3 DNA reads TGTGCCAGCAGCTCGGGAGCTAATGAAAAACTGTTTTTT.